A single sample is the source of the 20 T cell receptor beta chains below, sequenced in a study of spatial heterogeneity in lung cancer. TCRdb processed the 5' RACE reads anew with MiXCR; each CDR3 protein has one entry. The top ten clones hold around a tenth of a sample with about 15,000 distinct CDR3 sequences, roughly 3.9% of them seen once. Sample time point: sample taken at primary tumor resection. The specimen comprised normal lung tissue next to the tumor, sampled at surgery. All receptors derive from a male donor with early-stage non-small cell lung cancer.

This clonotype was picked up many times. A library made for alpha chains picked up this beta chain off target, so its size means little. This chain links TRBV6-1 with TRBJ2-7, with 7 bases lining up with TRBD2. CDR3 length equals 16 residues. V lost 2 bases to trimming and J lost 5 bases; unmatched junction nucleotides: 12. Germline V lookup: CDR1 MNHNS, CDR2 SASEGT. The CDR3 protein is CASSETGEAGIHEQYF. CDR3 DNA sequence: TGTGCCAGCAGTGAAACCGGGGAAGCGGGAATCCACGAGCAGTACTTC.

A word on this clonotype: Within a library made for alpha chains, this beta chain is off target, and its count is uninformative. The V and J genes are TRBV9 and TRBJ2-7; unclear D gene. Trimming removed 0 bases from V and 0 bases from J, with 10 bases in between. Looked up from germline, CDR1 is SGDLS and CDR2 is YYNGEE. CDR3 length equals 15 residues. The CDR3 is CASSVGWSNSYEQYF. CDR3 in DNA: TGTGCCAGCAGCGTAGGATGGAGCAACTCCTACGAGCAGTACTTC.

This clonotype came up many times. Since the library was made to target alpha chains, this beta chain is a stray read and its abundance is not meaningful. This sequence joins TRBV28 and TRBJ1-5; D perhaps matches TRBD1 (6 bases). Germline V gene data show CDR1 as MDHEN and CDR2 as SYDVKM. The CDR3 is made up of 16 amino acids. V shed 4 bases and J shed 0 bases, with 13 bases lying between them. CDR3 loop: CASSWVPGDSNQPQHF. Here the CDR3 DNA reads TGTGCCAGCAGTTGGGTCCCAGGGGATAGCAATCAGCCCCAGCATTTT.

This clonotype showed up many times. Since the library was made to target alpha chains, this beta chain is a stray read and its abundance is not meaningful. The chain uses TRBV29-1 and TRBJ1-5; no definite D call. CDR1 is SQVTM, CDR2 ANQGSEA, per germline. Trimming shortened V by 5 bases and J by 13 bases, and 6 bases separated the two germline ends. CDR3 length: 8 amino acids. CDR3 DNA: TGCAGCGTTCCCCATCAGCATTTT. This sequence encodes CSVPHQHF.

In its sample, this clonotype was seen many times. This beta chain represents an off-target read in a library built for alpha chains; its size is of limited meaning. The rearrangement joins TRBV11-2 to TRBJ2-1, with TRBD2 identical over 10 bases. Germline trimming cut 5 bases from V and 3 bases from J; bases unmatched to any gene: 4. Germline V gives CDR1 SGHAT, CDR2 FQNNGV. The CDR3 loop spans 15 amino acids. The CDR3 sequence is CASSPGTSVYNEQFF. The CDR3 bases are TGTGCCAGCAGCCCAGGGACTAGCGTCTACAATGAGCAGTTCTTC.

Many counts were recorded for this clonotype. Because the library targeted alpha chains, this beta chain is an off-target read whose size means little. The chain joins TRBV20-1 to TRBJ2-7; TRBD2 matches at 7 bases. The CDR3 has 15 residues. Germline CDR1 and CDR2: DFQATT and SNEGSKA (reference sequence). V lost 4 bases, J lost 4 bases, and 13 bases stayed unmatched. In nucleotides, the CDR3 is TGCAGTGCTAACCCAATTACTAGCGAACTTTACGAGCAGTACTTC. Amino acid sequence: CSANPITSELYEQYF.

This clonotype was detected many times. Found in a library prepared for alpha chains, this beta chain is an off-target read, and its abundance has little meaning. The chain uses TRBV7-8 and TRBJ2-5, with 7 bases aligning to TRBD2. The V gene end was trimmed by 3 bases and the J gene end by 4 bases; junction bases not matched to a gene: 5. The germline CDR1 and CDR2 sequences are SGHVS and FQNEAQ. There are 14 residues in the CDR3. This CDR3 is CASSFDLAAETQYF. The CDR3, as DNA: TGTGCCAGCAGCTTCGACCTAGCGGCAGAGACCCAGTACTTC.

With regard to this clonotype: The library was designed around alpha chains, so this beta chain is a stray read whose abundance carries little weight. The V gene is TRBV7-6, the J gene TRBJ2-1, with D unresolved. V was pared by 7 bases and J by 4 bases, with 8 bases between. Germline CDR1 SGHVS, CDR2 FNYEAQ. The CDR3 contains 12 residues. This CDR3 reads CASKGFYNEQFF. CDR3 sequence (DNA): TGTGCCAGCAAAGGGTTTTACAATGAGCAGTTCTTC.

This clonotype appeared many times. This beta chain is an off-target read within a library intended for alpha chains, so its frequency means little. This chain connects TRBV7-2 to TRBJ2-3, with TRBD2 identical over 11 bases. Germline V lookup: CDR1 SGHTA, CDR2 FQGNSA. After removal of 1 base from V and 8 bases from J, the junction contained 8 bases not matched to a gene. The CDR3 sequence is 16 residues long. Written as DNA, the CDR3 is TGTGCCAGCAGCTTAGGGATAGCGGGAGGGCTGGGTACGCAGTATTTT. Translating it yields CASSLGIAGGLGTQYF.

Ten or more counts support this clonotype. For a library built for alpha chains, this beta chain is a stray read; little rests on its size. CDR3 coding DNA: TGTGCTAGTGGCCCCGTAGCGGGGGATACGCAGTATTTT. Its protein is CASGPVAGDTQYF. This rearrangement joins TRBV12-5 to TRBJ2-3, with 8 bases identical to TRBD2. V shed 6 bases and J 6 bases; nucleotides not matched to a gene: 5. The CDR3 length is 13 residues. Per germline, CDR1 LGHNT and CDR2 FRNRAP.

This clonotype was counted at least ten times. Because this beta chain is a stray read in a library intended to capture alpha chains, its abundance should not be given much weight. This chain uses TRBV29-1 with TRBJ2-3; 11 bases fit TRBD2. Germline lookup yields CDR1 SQVTM and CDR2 ANQGSEA. The CDR3 has 15 residues. V lost 1 base to trimming and J lost 6 bases; unmatched junction nucleotides: 6. CDR3 coding DNA: TGCAGCGTTGAAGGCCTAGCGGGAGGTCTGGATACGCAGTATTTT. Protein: CSVEGLAGGLDTQYF.

This clonotype was recorded at least ten times. With the library built for alpha chains, this beta chain is off target and its frequency is not meaningful. The rearrangement links TRBV27 to TRBJ2-3; unclear D gene. CDR3 size: 14 residues. The germline CDR1 and CDR2 sequences are MNHEY and SMNVEV (reference sequence). Trimming cost V 0 bases and J 2 bases, with 6 bases left between them. The CDR3 protein is CASSLSSTTDTQYF. The CDR3 DNA follows: TGTGCCAGCAGTTTATCTTCCACCACAGATACGCAGTATTTT.

This clonotype occurred many times. The size of this beta chain means little, since it is a stray read in a library made for alpha chains. The rearrangement uses TRBV20-1 and TRBJ2-3; D is undetermined. This CDR3 contains 12 residues. Trimming took off 6 bases at V and 0 bases at J, with 7 bases between the two ends. Germline-derived CDR1 and CDR2 are DFQATT and SNEGSKA (reference sequence). The CDR3 here is CSAPRSTDTQYF. CDR3 bases: TGCAGTGCGCCTCGGAGCACAGATACGCAGTATTTT.

This clonotype was detected ten times or more. In a library made to pick up alpha chains, this beta chain is a stray read with a size that means little. The chain is built from TRBV18 and TRBJ2-5; a possible D gene is TRBD2 (5 bases). Germline CDR1 KGHSH, CDR2 LQKENI. CDR3 size: 13 residues. The V end lost 2 bases, the J end lost 5 bases, and 9 bases lay between the germline ends. The CDR3 here is CASSPRGGETQYF. The CDR3, as DNA: TGTGCCAGCTCACCAAGAGGAGGCGAGACCCAGTACTTC.

In this sample, this clonotype turned up many times. Since it is a stray read in a library aimed at alpha chains, this beta chain has a size that is not meaningful. V gene TRBV2 combines with J gene TRBJ1-5; 10 bases map to TRBD1. V lost 6 bases to trimming and J lost 5 bases; unmatched junction nucleotides: 4. The CDR3 has 14 residues. Germline CDR1 is SNHLY and CDR2 is FYNNEI. The CDR3 region is CASSPDRGDQPQHF. Here the CDR3 DNA reads TGTGCCAGCAGCCCGGACAGGGGGGATCAGCCCCAGCATTTT.

Ten or more counts support this clonotype. This beta chain slipped into a library made for alpha chains as a stray read, so its size is not meaningful. The chain combines TRBV20-1 with TRBJ2-7; D is tentatively TRBD1 or TRBD2 (5 bases each). In germline, CDR1 is DFQATT, CDR2 SNEGSKA (reference sequence). V was clipped by 5 bases and J by 13 bases, with 15 bases between them. This CDR3 comprises 10 residues. The CDR3 reads CSAFRDGVYF. The CDR3 coding sequence is TGCAGTGCTTTCCGGGACGGTGTCTACTTC.

There are many counts of this clonotype. For a library built for alpha chains, this beta chain is a stray read; little rests on its size. The chain joins TRBV30 to TRBJ1-2, with D perhaps matching TRBD1 (5 bases). Germline loops: CDR1 GTSNPN, CDR2 SVGIG (reference sequence). V was clipped by 1 base and J by 2 bases, with 5 bases between them. The CDR3 length is 12 residues. The CDR3 sequence: CAWSGGNYGYTF. The CDR3 DNA reads TGTGCCTGGAGTGGGGGCAACTATGGCTACACCTTC.

This clonotype was seen a single time. A library prepared for alpha chains yielded this beta chain as an off-target read; its size is of little meaning. The chain is built from TRBV12-3 or TRBV12-4 and TRBJ1-6; D remains ambiguous. Deletions cut 5 bases from V and 7 bases from J, with 12 bases between. The CDR3 totals 14 residues. The DNA of the CDR3 is TGTGCCAGCAGTCTCACAAGCGCCAATTCACCCCTCCACTTT. Amino acids: CASSLTSANSPLHF.

In its sample, this clonotype was seen many times. Because the library targeted alpha chains, this beta chain is an off-target read whose size means little. The chain has TRBV7-9 and TRBJ2-5; 8 nucleotides line up with TRBD1. J lost 5 bases, V lost 0 bases, and 5 bases had no gene match. From germline, CDR1 is SEHNR and CDR2 FQNEAQ (reference sequence). CDR3 size: 15 residues. CDR3 DNA: TGTGCCAGCAGCTTAGCGTGGACAGGGATCGAGACCCAGTACTTC. Translated, it gives CASSLAWTGIETQYF. Variable domain in full (rest from reference TRBV7-9 and TRBJ2-5): DTGVSQNPRHKITKRGQNVTFRCDPISEHNRLYWYRQTLGQGPEFLTYFQNEAQLEKSRLLSDRFSAERPKGSFSTLEIQRTEQGDSAMYLCASSLAWTGIETQYFGPGTRLLVL.

This clonotype occurred many times. Since the library was made to target alpha chains, this beta chain is a stray read and its abundance is not meaningful. The chain recombines TRBV2 with TRBJ2-3; the match to TRBD2 covers 7 bases. This CDR3 region has 16 residues. Germline V gene data show CDR1 as SNHLY and CDR2 as FYNNEI. Trimming at V came to 2 bases and at J to 1 base, leaving 6 bases not matched to a gene. Here the CDR3 reads CASSERASGRTDTQYF. The CDR3 DNA sequence: TGTGCCAGCAGTGAAAGGGCTAGCGGACGCACAGATACGCAGTATTTT.